The 23 T cell receptor beta chains presented below share a single source sample, sequenced in a study of regulatory T cells in long-lasting Graves disease. Time point described: newly diagnosed GD, antithyroid drugs for less than 3 months. PBMCs provided the RNA from which the TCR library was made. In building TCR beta libraries, iRepertoire HTBI primers were used together with Arm-PCR of CDR3 regions. TCRdb re-called the multiplex PCR reads through MiXCR, storing one row per CDR3 protein. Found here are hundreds of thousands of distinct CDR3 sequences, about 16% of them singletons; the top ten hold approximately 25%. These data were also reused for a study on T cells in Graves' hyperthyroidism and ophthalmopathy.

The sequencing here drew on peripheral blood mononuclear cells (PBMCs), taken at new diagnosis, from a patient treated with antithyroid drugs. The receptors were sampled from a middle-aged woman with Graves disease.

The sample holds a few counts of this clonotype. The chain couples TRBV5-5 to TRBJ1-4; a weak D match, TRBD1 (5 bases). V lost 4 bases, J lost 8 bases, and 18 bases lay in between. Per the germline V gene, CDR1 is SGHKS and CDR2 is YYEKEE (reference sequence). CDR3 length: 15 residues. CDR3 sequence: CASSAPGLSVEKLFF. CDR3 nucleotide sequence: TGTGCCAGCAGCGCTCCGGGACTTTCTGTCGAAAAACTGTTTTTT.

The rearrangement links TRBV12-3 or TRBV12-4 to TRBJ2-2, with D possibly matching TRBD2 (6 bases). The V gene lost 8 bases and the J gene lost 5 bases, with 15 bases spanning the gap. The CDR3 length is 14 residues. In DNA form, the CDR3 reads TGTGCCAGCGCTGGGGGGTGGGATACCGGGGAGCTGTTTTTT. It translates to CASAGGWDTGELFF.

This clonotype came up many times. The rearrangement joins TRBV19 to TRBJ1-5; 10 bases are a match to TRBD1. Germline lookup yields CDR1 LNHDA and CDR2 SQIVND (reference sequence). The CDR3 has 15 residues. V was clipped by 7 bases and J by 2 bases; unmatched bases: 5. CDR3 loop: CASTGTGEGNQPQHF. The CDR3, as DNA: TGTGCCAGTACCGGGACAGGGGAAGGCAATCAGCCCCAGCATTTT.

V gene TRBV6-1 combines with J gene TRBJ1-4; tentative D call: TRBD1 (5 bases). Germline loops: CDR1 MNHNS, CDR2 SASEGT. V dropped 5 bases and J dropped 3 bases, with 13 bases sitting between them. CDR3 length: 15 residues. CDR3 region: CASSPVGPSNEKLFF. In DNA form, the CDR3 reads TGTGCCAGCAGTCCGGTGGGGCCCTCTAATGAAAAACTGTTTTTT.

The chain is built from TRBV4-1 and TRBJ2-5, with TRBD2 as a possible D gene (6 bases). This CDR3 is 15 amino acids long. V gave up 4 bases and J gave up 5 bases, with 17 bases separating them. Germline CDR1 reads MGHRA; CDR2 reads YSYEKL. The CDR3 is CASSRLGGMRETQYF. CDR3 bases: TGCGCCAGCAGCCGATTGGGCGGGATGAGGGAGACCCAGTACTTC.

This clonotype was counted at least ten times. The chain uses TRBV12-3 or TRBV12-4 and TRBJ1-2; D might be TRBD1 (5 bases). Trimming stripped 1 base from V and 8 bases from J, with 11 bases between. The CDR3 has 13 amino acids. The CDR3 loop is CASSLVRGNGYTF. The CDR3 DNA sequence: TGTGCCAGCAGTTTAGTTCGGGGGAACGGCTACACCTTC.

This clonotype was recorded many times. This chain joins TRBV3-1 and TRBJ1-4; D gene uncertain. Germline V CDR1 and CDR2: LGHDT, YNNKEL (reference sequence). The CDR3 has 16 residues. The V end lost 4 bases, the J end lost 7 bases, and 19 bases lay between the germline ends. The CDR3 DNA is TGTGCCAGCAGCCTGCAGGCGCGGGGAGGCGGTGAAAAACTGTTTTTT. This codes for CASSLQARGGGEKLFF.

This chain uses TRBV5-1 with TRBJ2-1; a possible D gene is TRBD1 (6 bases). The length of the CDR3 is 14 residues. V gave up 4 bases and J gave up 7 bases, with 15 bases separating them. Germline-derived CDR1 and CDR2 are SGHRS and YFSETQ. This chain's CDR3 is CASSPSLTGNEQFF. CDR3 nucleotide sequence: TGCGCCAGCAGCCCCTCCCTAACAGGGAATGAGCAGTTCTTC.

This clonotype appeared many times. The rearrangement joins TRBV24-1 to TRBJ2-7, with TRBD1 matching over 7 bases. This CDR3 is 14 amino acids long. Germline CDR1 and CDR2: KGHDR and SFDVKD. The junction had 7 bases not matched to a gene; V was cut back by 4 bases and J by 5 bases. Here the CDR3 DNA reads TGTGCCACCAGTGACGCGAACAGGGGACACGAGCAGTACTTC. It translates to CATSDANRGHEQYF.

The gene calls are TRBV7-2 and TRBJ1-5, with a possible D match to TRBD1 (6 bases). Germline CDR1 and CDR2: SGHTA and FQGNSA. Trimming took 4 bases from V and 5 from J, leaving 9 bases between them. The CDR3 totals 13 residues. CDR3 in amino acids: CASSSQGYQPQHF. In DNA form, the CDR3 reads TGTGCCAGCAGCTCCCAGGGGTATCAGCCCCAGCATTTT.

The rearrangement links TRBV2 to TRBJ2-7; 7 bases are a match to TRBD1. This CDR3 comprises 14 residues. V shed 5 bases, J shed 0 bases, and the junction held 4 bases outside the gene matches. Germline V gene lookup returns CDR1 SNHLY and CDR2 FYNNEI. CDR3 residues: CASSWDSYSYEQYF. DNA for the CDR3: TGTGCCAGCAGTTGGGACAGCTACTCCTACGAGCAGTACTTC.

The chain joins TRBV7-9 to TRBJ1-4; D gene unclear. V was trimmed by 3 bases and J by 3 bases, leaving 8 bases between them. This CDR3 has 14 amino acids. The V gene's germline CDR1 is SEHNR and CDR2 FQNEAQ (reference sequence). The CDR3 here is CASSLGAANEKLFF. CDR3 nucleotide sequence: TGTGCCAGCAGCTTGGGAGCAGCTAATGAAAAACTGTTTTTT.

CDR3 residues: CATSDGRHNEQFF. The CDR3 bases are TGTGCCACCAGTGATGGACGCCACAATGAGCAGTTCTTC. This chain uses TRBV24-1 with TRBJ2-1, with D hard to call. Between the trimmed V and J ends, which lost 3 bases and 5 bases, there was a span of 7 bases. The germline V gene encodes CDR1 KGHDR and CDR2 SFDVKD. CDR3 length: 13 residues.

The chain is built from TRBV5-8 and TRBJ1-2; perhaps TRBD1 as D (6 bases). This CDR3 has 13 residues. The V end was cut by 3 bases, the J end by 5 bases, with 11 bases between. Germline V gene data show CDR1 as SGHTS and CDR2 as YDEGEE. CDR3 sequence reads: CASSSKTGYGYTF. In DNA, the CDR3 is TGTGCCAGCAGCTCGAAAACAGGGTATGGCTACACCTTC.

The V and J genes are TRBV5-8 and TRBJ2-7; 8 bases agree with TRBD1. The germline V gene encodes CDR1 SGHTS and CDR2 YDEGEE. This CDR3 region has 12 residues. The J segment lost 2 bases and the V segment lost 10 bases, leaving 5 bases of the junction unmatched. The CDR3 here is CAASGGTYEQYF. DNA for the CDR3: TGTGCCGCTTCAGGGGGCACCTACGAGCAGTACTTC.

Points on this clonotype: At one end, the junction sequence differs from germline, possibly due to a read error. The CDR3 coding sequence is TGTGCCAGCAGTGAATCGAAGGGCTCGAAGGTTCGCTCTGGAAACACCATACATTTT. Residues: CASSESKGSKVRSGNTIHF. The rearrangement links TRBV25-1 to TRBJ1-3; unclear D gene. This CDR3 comprises 19 residues. The germline V gene has CDR1 MGHDK and CDR2 SYGVNS.

In the case of this clonotype: This may be a read error, as it is one base from a much larger clone. The rearrangement links TRBV6-2 or TRBV6-3 to TRBJ1-1; 7 nucleotides align to TRBD1. Germline CDR1 and CDR2: MNHEY and SVGEGT. The CDR3 runs to 15 residues. The CDR3 DNA reads TGTGCCAGCGGTTACCGACGACAGGGAGACACTGAAGCTTACTTT. Encoded protein: CASGYRRQGDTEAYF.

The rearrangement uses TRBV10-3 and TRBJ1-1, with 8 bases lining up with TRBD1. Trimming took 2 bases from V and 2 from J; bases not matched to a gene: 1. There are 14 residues in the CDR3. Germline lookup yields CDR1 ENHRY and CDR2 SYGVKD. DNA for the CDR3: TGTGCCATCAGTGAGACAGGGGGTAACACTGAAGCTTTCTTT. Protein product: CAISETGGNTEAFF.

This clonotype has a handful of counts. The chain uses TRBV5-1 and TRBJ2-7; D ambiguous. The germline V gene encodes CDR1 SGHRS and CDR2 YFSETQ. Trimming pared 0 bases from V and 5 bases from J, leaving 12 bases between. The CDR3 loop spans 14 amino acids. The CDR3 sequence is CASSLVSHGNEQYF. CDR3 DNA: TGCGCCAGCAGCTTGGTTTCTCATGGGAACGAGCAGTACTTC.

V and J are TRBV7-2 and TRBJ2-5; 9 bases fit TRBD2. V was clipped by 2 bases and J by 4 bases; unmatched bases: 8. Germline CDR1 is SGHTA and CDR2 is FQGNSA. This CDR3 region has 16 residues. The CDR3 nucleotides read TGTGCCAGCAGCTTATCTTCTAGCGGGGCCGCAGAGACCCAGTACTTC. It translates to CASSLSSSGAAETQYF.

The chain is built from TRBV3-1 and TRBJ1-3; 7 bases line up with TRBD1. The germline V gene encodes CDR1 LGHDT and CDR2 YNNKEL (reference sequence). The CDR3 has 18 residues. Trimming cost V 1 base and J 0 bases; bases outside gene matches: 9. CDR3 protein: CASSQAYRGFSSGNTIYF. CDR3 in DNA: TGTGCCAGCAGCCAAGCTTACAGGGGCTTTAGCTCTGGAAACACCATATATTTT.

This clonotype was observed many times. The rearrangement links TRBV18 to TRBJ1-1, with D hard to call. Trimming removed 8 bases at V and 0 bases at J, with 10 bases between. The CDR3 length is 13 residues. Germline V gene lookup returns CDR1 KGHSH and CDR2 LQKENI. CDR3 amino acids: CASTSAMNTEAFF. The CDR3 DNA reads TGTGCCAGCACGTCGGCCATGAACACTGAAGCTTTCTTT.

In its sample, this clonotype was seen many times. This sequence joins TRBV20-1 and TRBJ2-1; 8 nucleotides line up with TRBD1. Germline assignment: CDR1 DFQATT and CDR2 SNEGSKA (reference sequence). CDR3 length: 14 residues. The trim removed 3 bases at V and 2 bases at J, leaving 3 bases unmatched. The CDR3 DNA reads as TGCAGTGCTAGGACGGACAGGGCCTACAATGAGCAGTTCTTC. This codes for CSARTDRAYNEQFF.